Reported below is one T cell receptor beta chain. This sample is part of a study of control samples from healthy donors and cancer patients. V lost 6 bases and J 6 bases, leaving 15 bases between the germline ends. Germline lookup yields CDR1 MNHEY and CDR2 SVGEGT. This CDR3 has 13 residues. Assay: immunoSEQ multiplex PCR; the TCRdb copy retains only in-frame clones and omits some. This sample carries around 68,000 clones, 75% to 85% of them seen once, and the ten largest clones take around a sixth. The receptor was isolated from a man between 60 and 75 years old in good health. The V call is TRBV6-2 or TRBV6-3, the J call TRBJ2-7; D not certain. The sample comprised blood. CDR3 DNA: TGTGCCAGCAGCCGACATCCAGATTTCGAGCAGTACTTC. This encodes CASSRHPDFEQYF.